This T cell receptor beta chain was sequenced in a study of CD8 T cells in ankylosing spondylitis. Regarding the study as a whole: Disease-linked clones, CD8+, were relatively rare in peripheral blood.

On this clonotype: Its antigen remains unknown.

Quantitative molecular-barcoded 5'-RACE generated the TCR beta libraries. TCRdb redid the calling of the 5' RACE reads with MiXCR, one entry per CDR3 protein. The sample holds about 260,000 distinct CDR3 sequences, 15% to 20% seen once. This sequence was found in a male donor with ankylosing spondylitis or in good health (not recorded which). Source material: blood, either unsorted or a sorted T cell fraction (not recorded which).

The CDR3 is CASRKGQRNTEAFF. The CDR3 bases are TGTGCCAGCAGAAAGGGGCAGAGGAACACTGAAGCTTTCTTT. This chain joins TRBV6-2 or TRBV6-3 and TRBJ1-1; D possibly corresponds to TRBD1 (5 bases). CDR1 is MNHEY, CDR2 SVGEGT, per germline. The CDR3 totals 14 residues. V lost 6 bases to trimming and J lost 1 base, with 12 bases between them.